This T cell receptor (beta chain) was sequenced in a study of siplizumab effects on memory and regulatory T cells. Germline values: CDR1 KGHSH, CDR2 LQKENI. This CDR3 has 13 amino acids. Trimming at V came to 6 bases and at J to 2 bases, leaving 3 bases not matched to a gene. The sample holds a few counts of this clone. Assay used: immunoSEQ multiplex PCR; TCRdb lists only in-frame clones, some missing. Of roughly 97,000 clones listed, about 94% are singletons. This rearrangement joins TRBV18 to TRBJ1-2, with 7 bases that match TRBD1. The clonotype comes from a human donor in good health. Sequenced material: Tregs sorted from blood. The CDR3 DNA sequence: TGTGCCAGCTCCTCGACAGGGAACTATGGCTACACCTTC. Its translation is CASSSTGNYGYTF.